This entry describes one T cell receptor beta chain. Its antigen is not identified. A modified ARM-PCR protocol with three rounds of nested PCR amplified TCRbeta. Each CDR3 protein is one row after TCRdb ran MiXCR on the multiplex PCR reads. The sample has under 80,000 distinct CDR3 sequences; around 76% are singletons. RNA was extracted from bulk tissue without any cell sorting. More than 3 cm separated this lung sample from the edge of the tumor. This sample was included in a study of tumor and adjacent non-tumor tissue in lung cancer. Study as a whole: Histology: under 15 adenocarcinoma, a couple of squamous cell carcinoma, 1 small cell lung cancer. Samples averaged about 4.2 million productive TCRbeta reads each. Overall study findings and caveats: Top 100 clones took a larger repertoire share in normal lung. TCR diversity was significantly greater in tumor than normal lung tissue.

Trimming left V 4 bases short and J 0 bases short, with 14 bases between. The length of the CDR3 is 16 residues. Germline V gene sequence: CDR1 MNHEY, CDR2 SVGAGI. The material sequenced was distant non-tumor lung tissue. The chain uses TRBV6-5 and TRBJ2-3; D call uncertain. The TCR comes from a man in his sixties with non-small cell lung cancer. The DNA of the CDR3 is TGTGCCAGCAGTTCCCTGACATGGTCTAGCACAGATACGCAGTATTTT. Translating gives CASSSLTWSSTDTQYF.